The present T cell receptor (beta chain) was sequenced within a study of shared clonotypes between healthy human individuals (dated by TCRdb to about 2020). Looking at the study overall: The cohort included a few men and two women between 18 and 49 years of age. For each donor, CD4 naive and CD4 memory were each run on three plates, CD8 naive on two plates, and CD8 memory on one plate. To estimate repertoire size and how much clonotype sharing occurs between individuals, the study deeply sequenced the blood TCR repertoires of about 5 healthy adults. Different laboratories and diverse techniques were used to prepare libraries and sequence TCR repertoires, to increase sequencing depth and limit assay-specific biases. Per donor, leukapheresis produced somewhere between about 0.8 and 9 billion PBMCs. The study at large found these results: The small number of donors limited the genetic and exposure-history diversity represented. Across a handful of donors, approximately 5% of naive CD4, roughly 3.3% of naive CD8, 2% to 2.5% of memory CD4, and under 0.45% of memory CD8 clonotypes were shared. Pairwise subsampling led to the expectation that sequencing depth would affect the degree of clonotype sharing among donors. Naive subsets generally had larger estimated clonotype richness than memory subsets. Rarefaction of sorted-subset datasets indicated incomplete sequencing despite the large sequencing depth. Sampling was restricted to blood, and TCR repertoires in tissue are likely to differ from TCR repertoires in blood. Higher generation probabilities were observed for clonotypes shared by all four sorted-subset donors than for non-shared clonotypes.

Using the deep immunoSEQ assay, multiplex PCR amplified TCR CDR3 regions from genomic DNA. For each cell subset, the extracted genomic DNA was distributed evenly across all wells of several immunoSEQ 96-well plates, and each plate served as one replicate. Each replicate PCR for sorted subsets received around 200 ng genomic DNA, equal to about 29,000 T cell genomes. The purified libraries were quantified using a Qubit 3.0 fluorometer, sized with a Bioanalyzer 2100, and then quantified again using the KAPA Library Quantification kit. Every immunoSEQ 96-well plate was sequenced on a separate single-read 150-cycle Illumina NextSeq 550 flow cell. In the source study's methods: The immunoSEQ output contained only junctional sequences without quality scores, so filtering could not match that applied to full-length reads. To assign V/J genes and CDR3, sequences were annotated against IMGT germline references using PyIR, a Python wrapper for IgBLAST v1.9. Reads were removed for weak V/J assignments (E-value above 1e-6), missing CDR3, stop codons, out-of-frame junctions, or ambiguous translated residues. V3J clonotypes were defined by identical inferred V gene, J gene, and CDR3 amino acid sequence. Percentage overlap between repertoires was computed as shared unique clonotypes divided by the size of the smaller repertoire. Richness of each repertoire was evaluated using RTK rarefaction, the Chao1 estimator, and Recon v2.1 estimates of unobserved clonotypes. Generation probabilities were computed with OLGA for all TCRbeta clonotypes obtained by the gDNA method from several donors. As stored in TCRdb, this immuneACCESS dataset retains in-frame rearrangements with V and J assigned. A fraction of the clones does not appear; measured against another copy, unresolved V genes explain less than half of the discrepancy, and the remainder lacks a known reason. The V and J calls and clone size were taken over from that table, and D and trimming were inferred from the DNA. In all, the sample holds 2 million to 2.5 million clones, and nearly 97% of those were seen once. The top ten constitute approximately 0.13% of the sample.

The donors were healthy, HIV-negative adults with no recently reported acute infections or vaccinations. Every donor was a Caucasian adult residing in Nashville, Tennessee, USA. Magnetic negative selection was used to enrich CD4+ T cells, after which naive cells were positively selected on CD45RA and the negative fraction became the memory subset. Blood was collected by leukapheresis, and PBMCs were isolated by Ficoll-Histopaque density gradient centrifugation and then cryopreserved in liquid nitrogen vapor phase. Analytical flow cytometry was used to check the purity and quantity of each magnetically sorted T cell population. Each sorted fraction had its genomic DNA isolated and then quantified by UV absorbance on a Nanodrop 2000c. Regarding this clone: Its antigen remains undetermined. It has no much larger one-base neighbor in the sample; base qualities were not kept.

Sequencing was carried out using naive CD4+ T cells sorted from blood. Taken with the paper, the label for cell subset or site translates to: CD45RA+ positively selected. This clonotype originated in a man aged 18 to 29 in good health.

This receptor has the CDR3 CASSLRGLSSNQPQHF. The DNA reads as follows: TGTGCCAGCAGCTTACGTGGTCTCTCTAGCAATCAGCCCCAGCATTTT. The V gene is TRBV7-2 and the J gene is TRBJ1-5; no D gene is confidently identified. From the germline V gene, CDR1 is SGHTA and CDR2 is FQGNSA. The CDR3 spans 16 residues, from the cysteine through the phenylalanine. The CDR3 DNA has 48 bases and is translated from base 1. A distance of 11 bases separates the germline ends of V and J, which lose 2 bases and 0 bases respectively.